These 2 T cell receptor beta chains share one sample of origin, sequenced in a study of shared clonotypes between healthy human individuals. TCRdb's copy holds only in-frame clones and misses some; the assay was immunoSEQ multiplex PCR. The sample yields approximately 940,000 clones, around three quarters seen once. Sequenced sample: memory CD4+ T cells sorted from blood. Regarding subset: CD45RA-negative fraction. The receptors were sampled from a man younger than 35 in good health.

In this sample, this clone turned up a few times. Other DNA sequences in this sample translate to the same CDR3. This sequence joins TRBV7-9 and TRBJ2-3; D is undetermined. There are 11 residues in the CDR3. Trimming shortened V by 5 bases and J by 3 bases, and 3 bases separated the two germline ends. Germline loops: CDR1 SEHNR, CDR2 FQNEAQ (reference sequence). The CDR3 protein is CASSQTDTQYF. Written as DNA, the CDR3 is TGTGCCAGCAGCCAAACAGATACGCAGTATTTT.

The chain links TRBV4-3 to TRBJ2-5, with a tentative D call TRBD2 (6 bases). V lost 1 base and J lost 3, with 15 bases in between. Looked up from germline, CDR1 is LGHNA and CDR2 is YSLEER. The CDR3 has 16 residues. The CDR3 region has the DNA TGCGCCAGCAGCCAAGGGGCGGGGCCGGGGGAAGAGACCCAGTACTTC. This sequence encodes CASSQGAGPGEETQYF.